The T cell receptor beta chain under discussion was sequenced for a study of T cell changes during pregnancy in multiple sclerosis. V was clipped by 1 base and J by 4 bases, with 13 bases between them. Germline V gene data show CDR1 as SGHRS and CDR2 as YFSETQ. This CDR3 has 15 residues. Data came from immunoSEQ multiplex PCR; TCRdb stores just in-frame clones and leaves some out. The sample carries about 97,000 clones, more than 85% recorded once. The sample here was peripheral blood, taken in the second trimester of pregnancy. The V and J genes are TRBV5-1 and TRBJ2-3, with a weak D call TRBD1 (6 bases). The clonotype was recovered from a female donor with multiple sclerosis, enrolled in a pregnancy study. As DNA, the CDR3 is TGCGCCAGCAGCTTGTACAGGGCTGTCGCAGATACGCAGTATTTT. It encodes CASSLYRAVADTQYF.